This entry features one TCR beta chain sequence. Sequence at one end of the junction differs from germline and may be a read error. This sample is part of a study of glioma-infiltrating T cells. Per the germline V gene, CDR1 is SGHRS and CDR2 is YFSETQ. The CDR3 has 15 residues. Amplification of TCR alpha and beta CDR3 regions from RNA used iRepertoire nested multiplex PCR. TCRdb called the multiplex PCR reads again in MiXCR, with one record for every CDR3 protein. This sample has some 190,000 distinct CDR3 sequences, with over 25% found just once. What was sequenced was glioma tissue, nonneoplastic brain tissue, or PBMCs (not recorded which). The clonotype comes from a human donor with low-grade glioma or glioblastoma, undergoing nonglioma brain surgery, or in good health (not recorded which). The rearrangement uses TRBV5-1 and TRBJ1-3, with D tentatively TRBD1 (5 bases). Here the CDR3 DNA reads TGCGCCAGCAGCTTGCCCGGGACGGCTGGAATCACCATATATTTT. The encoded protein is CASSLPGTAGITIYF. The full variable domain, completed using reference TRBV5-1 and TRBJ1-3, is KAGVTQTPRYLIKTRGQQVTLSCSPISGHRSVSWYQQTPGQGLQFLFEYFSETQRNKGNFPGRFSGRQFSNSRSEMNVSTLELGDSALYLCASSLPGTAGITIYFGEGSWLTVV.